Listed below are T cell receptor beta chains from one sample, sequenced in a study of T cells in placental villitis. The table came from immunoSEQ multiplex PCR; TCRdb's copy has only in-frame clones and leaves some out. The sample yields fewer than 4,000 clones, nearly 80% seen once. Sequencing was done on a sample of placental tissue containing maternal and fetal cells. The source is a human patient with infectious villitis; the placental T cells may come from both mother and fetus. Both conserved end residues are part of each CDR3. The D gene is left open where the match is weak. Clone size, where shown, is once, few, many, or a class for clones that have expanded.

DNA: TGTGCCAGCTCACTTTCGGGACAAACAGAGCGTTCACCCCTCCACTTT; CDR3: CASSLSGQTERSPLHF; D: .; size: few; J: TRBJ1-6; V: TRBV18
DNA: TGTGCCAGCAGTCCGGAAGCCCTCGGGACAGGGAATGGCTACACCTTC; CDR3: CASSPEALGTGNGYTF; D: TRBD1; size: .; J: TRBJ1-2; V: TRBV28
DNA: TGTGCCAGCAGGGAGACGCCTTCACCCCTCCACTTT; CDR3: CASRETPSPLHF; D: .; size: .; J: TRBJ1-6; V: TRBV12-3/TRBV12-4
DNA: TGTGCCAGTAGTATTTCCCTAGCGGGGGGCCTTTACAATGAGCAGTTCTTC; CDR3: CASSISLAGGLYNEQFF; D: TRBD2; size: .; J: TRBJ2-1; V: TRBV19
DNA: TGTGCCAGCACGGGCCTTCTTAATTCACCCCTCCACTTT; CDR3: CASTGLLNSPLHF; D: .; size: .; J: TRBJ1-6; V: TRBV27
DNA: TGTGCCAGCAGCTTATCGGGACTAGCGGGGGGGCTTAGTGCAGATACGCAGTATTTT; CDR3: CASSLSGLAGGLSADTQYF; D: TRBD2; size: .; J: TRBJ2-3; V: TRBV7-2
DNA: TGTGCCAGCAGTTTGCCAACAGGGAGAGGTGAAAAACTGTTTTTT; CDR3: CASSLPTGRGEKLFF; D: .; size: .; J: TRBJ1-4; V: TRBV6-5
DNA: TGTGCTAGCAGCCCCCAGACAGTTGACGCTGGAAACACCATATATTTT; CDR3: CASSPQTVDAGNTIYF; D: .; size: .; J: TRBJ1-3; V: TRBV7-7
DNA: TGTGCCAGCACCCGGGGACTAGCCGACAATGAGCAGTTCTTC; CDR3: CASTRGLADNEQFF; D: TRBD2; size: .; J: TRBJ2-1; V: TRBV4-2
DNA: TGTGCCAGCAGCCTACCACGACAAAGGGAGCAGTACTTC; CDR3: CASSLPRQREQYF; D: .; size: .; J: TRBJ2-7; V: TRBV11-2
DNA: TGTGCCAGCAGTCAAGCGGGGGCGGATAACACCGGGGAGCTGTTTTTT; CDR3: CASSQAGADNTGELFF; D: TRBD2; size: few; J: TRBJ2-2; V: TRBV6-4
DNA: TGTGCCAGCAGCGTAGCGCAGGGGGCAAGCACCGGGGAGCTGTTTTTT; CDR3: CASSVAQGASTGELFF; D: TRBD1; size: .; J: TRBJ2-2; V: TRBV9
DNA: TGTGCCAGCTCACCGATAAGGGACTACGGTAAAAACATTCAGTACTTC; CDR3: CASSPIRDYGKNIQYF; D: TRBD2; size: .; J: TRBJ2-4; V: TRBV18
DNA: TGTGCCAGCAGTCCAGGACGGCCTGTGGAGACCCAGTACTTC; CDR3: CASSPGRPVETQYF; D: .; size: .; J: TRBJ2-5; V: TRBV6-2/TRBV6-3
DNA: TGTGCCAGCAGTGAAGTATCTATCTATGGCTACACCTTC; CDR3: CASSEVSIYGYTF; D: .; size: once; J: TRBJ1-2; V: TRBV2
DNA: TGTGCCAGCAGCTTTGGGACAGGGAGCAATGAGCAGTTCTTC; CDR3: CASSFGTGSNEQFF; D: TRBD1; size: .; J: TRBJ2-1; V: TRBV7-9
DNA: TGTGCCTGGAGTAGCCGGGGACAGGTTCCACCTTTAGGTGGCTACACCTTC; CDR3: CAWSSRGQVPPLGGYTF; D: TRBD1; size: once; J: TRBJ1-2; V: TRBV30
DNA: TGTGCCAGCAGTGATTACGGAGGGGGGTTCGGCAATCAGCCCCAGCATTTT; CDR3: CASSDYGGGFGNQPQHF; D: .; size: once; J: TRBJ1-5; V: TRBV6-1
DNA: TGTGCCAGCAGTTCTATAGCGGCGAACTCCTACAATGAGCAGTTCTTC; CDR3: CASSSIAANSYNEQFF; D: .; size: .; J: TRBJ2-1; V: TRBV4-2
DNA: TGTGCCAGCAGCGTAGAGGGACAGGGTGCCCATGAGCAGTTCTTC; CDR3: CASSVEGQGAHEQFF; D: TRBD1; size: .; J: TRBJ2-1; V: TRBV9
DNA: TGTGCCAGCAGTGAAGTGGAGGGCACAGATACGCAGTATTTT; CDR3: CASSEVEGTDTQYF; D: .; size: .; J: TRBJ2-3; V: TRBV6-1
DNA: TGTGCCAGCAGTTTAGGGTTTCAGCCCCAGCATTTT; CDR3: CASSLGFQPQHF; D: .; size: .; J: TRBJ1-5; V: TRBV12-3/TRBV12-4
DNA: TGTGCCAGCATCCTAGGGACAGATCTTGACTTC; CDR3: CASILGTDLDF; D: TRBD1; size: .; J: TRBJ2-7; V: TRBV7-9